The 14 T cell receptor beta chains listed next were all sequenced from one sample in a study of blood T cell repertoires in COVID-19. Generated by immunoSEQ multiplex PCR, the TCRdb table keeps only in-frame clones and is missing some. The top ten hold about 11% of the sample, which has 250,000 to 300,000 clones, about 88% seen once. Sequencing used peripheral blood. The receptors originated from a woman in her twenties or thirties with COVID-19, enrolled during active disease.

This sequence joins TRBV9 and TRBJ2-2, with TRBD1 matching over 7 bases. The J segment lost 2 bases and the V segment lost 4 bases, leaving 11 bases of the junction unmatched. The CDR3 has 17 amino acids. Germline-derived CDR1 and CDR2 are SGDLS and YYNGEE. CDR3 sequence: CASSPRAGTANTGELFF. The CDR3 DNA reads TGTGCCAGCAGCCCGAGGGCCGGGACAGCAAACACCGGGGAGCTGTTTTTT. The full variable domain, its missing parts supplied by reference TRBV9 and TRBJ2-2, is DSGVTQTPKHLITATGQRVTLRCSPRSGDLSVYWYQQSLDQGLQFLIQYYNGEERAKGNILERFSAQQFPDLHSELNLSSLELGDSALYFCASSPRAGTANTGELFFGEGSRLTVL.

The V gene is TRBV2, the J gene TRBJ2-7; a possible D gene is TRBD1 (5 bases). The CDR3 consists of 13 residues. V was pared by 1 base and J by 6 bases, with 10 bases between. From germline, CDR1 is SNHLY and CDR2 FYNNEI. CDR3 region: CASSEEGLSEQYF. The CDR3 DNA reads TGTGCCAGCAGTGAAGAGGGGTTAAGCGAGCAGTACTTC.

J is TRBJ2-7 and V is TRBV11-1; TRBD1 matches 7 bases. This CDR3 region has 15 residues. Losses at the gene ends were 4 bases for V and 4 bases for J; bases not matched to a gene: 10. CDR1 and CDR2 (germline): SGHAT, FQDESV (reference sequence). The CDR3 region has the DNA TGTGCCAGCAGCTCCCCGACAGGGAGCATTTACGAGCAGTACTTC. This gives the protein CASSSPTGSIYEQYF. Together with reference TRBV11-1 and TRBJ2-7, the CDR3 gives the full variable domain: EAEVAQSPRYKITEKSQAVAFWCDPISGHATLYWYRQILGQGPELLVQFQDESVVDDSQLPKDRFSAERLKGVDSTLKIQPAELGDSAMYLCASSSPTGSIYEQYFGPGTRLTVT.

This clone came up a few times. The CDR3 region is CASSFSSGSVGELFF. The CDR3 bases are TGTGCCAGCAGTTTTTCTAGCGGGAGCGTCGGGGAGCTGTTTTTT. The chain is built from TRBV28 and TRBJ2-2; 10 bases match TRBD2. Unmatched junction bases numbered 5, after V lost 3 bases and J lost 7 bases. CDR3 size: 15 residues. Germline V gene lookup returns CDR1 MDHEN and CDR2 SYDVKM.

The chain employs TRBV6-2 or TRBV6-3 and TRBJ1-2; no definite D call. CDR3 length: 13 amino acids. Trimming took off 2 bases at V and 7 bases at J, with 11 bases between the two ends. Germline CDR1 MNHEY, CDR2 SVGEGT. CDR3 coding DNA: TGTGCCAGCAGTTACGGTAAAAACACTGGCTACACCTTC. It encodes CASSYGKNTGYTF.

This chain uses TRBV10-3 with TRBJ2-1, with 12 nucleotides matching TRBD2. Trimming at V came to 5 bases and at J to 8 bases, leaving 10 bases not matched to a gene. The CDR3 has 16 residues. Per the germline V gene, CDR1 is ENHRY and CDR2 is SYGVKD. The CDR3 loop is CAISNLAGGPGYEQFF. The CDR3 DNA reads as TGTGCCATCAGTAACCTAGCGGGAGGGCCCGGGTATGAGCAGTTCTTC.

This clone was seen just once. The V gene is TRBV19, the J gene TRBJ1-2; the match to TRBD1 covers 10 bases. Germline assignment: CDR1 LNHDA and CDR2 SQIVND (reference sequence). Trimming removed 4 bases from V and 5 bases from J; junction bases left unmatched: 10. This CDR3 is 16 amino acids long. CDR3 protein: CASSTSTGGYGYGYTF. Written as DNA, the CDR3 is TGTGCCAGTAGTACCTCGACAGGGGGCTATGGGTATGGCTACACCTTC.

This chain connects TRBV4-3 to TRBJ2-1, with 7 bases lining up with TRBD2. CDR1 and CDR2 from the germline V gene are LGHNA and YSLEER. The V and J ends lost 1 base and 2 bases, in that order; junction bases with no gene match: 5. There are 16 residues in the CDR3. The CDR3 DNA reads as TGCGCCAGCAGCCAAGCGGCGGGAGCTACCTACAATGAGCAGTTCTTC. It is translated as CASSQAAGATYNEQFF.

The J gene is TRBJ1-6, the V gene TRBV30; D gene uncertain. The CDR3 has 16 residues. Deletions cut 0 bases from V and 7 bases from J, with 16 bases between. Germline V CDR1 and CDR2: GTSNPN, SVGIG (reference sequence). The DNA for the CDR3 is TGTGCCTGGAGTGTAAAGGCAGGCTCTAACAATTCACCCCTCCACTTT. Translating it yields CAWSVKAGSNNSPLHF.

The genes are TRBV2 and TRBJ2-7; 8 bases map to TRBD1. The CDR3 has 14 amino acids. Unmatched junction bases numbered 9, after V lost 5 bases and J lost 6 bases. The germline CDR1 and CDR2 sequences are SNHLY and FYNNEI. The CDR3 spells CASSRAGGESEQYF. CDR3 nucleotide sequence: TGTGCCAGCAGTCGAGCAGGGGGCGAGAGCGAGCAGTACTTC.

This chain uses TRBV19 with TRBJ1-2; the match to TRBD1 covers 9 bases. With 5 bases clipped from V and 8 bases from J, the junction kept 6 bases outside the gene matches. Germline CDR1 reads LNHDA; CDR2 reads SQIVND (reference sequence). The length of the CDR3 is 13 residues. The chain's CDR3 is CASSPTGGAGYTF. The CDR3 DNA is TGTGCCAGTAGTCCCACAGGGGGCGCAGGCTACACCTTC. The whole variable domain, remainder taken from reference TRBV19 and TRBJ1-2, is DGGITQSPKYLFRKEGQNVTLSCEQNLNHDAMYWYRQDPGQGLRLIYYSQIVNDFQKGDIAEGYSVSREKKESFPLTVTSAQKNPTAFYLCASSPTGGAGYTFGSGTRLTVV.

As DNA, the CDR3 is TGTGCCACCAGTGCGGACACCGGGGAGCTGTTTTTT. This translates into CATSADTGELFF. V and J are TRBV24-1 and TRBJ2-2; D gene ambiguous. The CDR3 spans 12 residues. Germline CDR1 and CDR2: KGHDR and SFDVKD. V was cut by 5 bases and J by 3 bases, with 3 bases left in between.

V usage is TRBV27 and J usage is TRBJ1-5, with 11 bases identical to TRBD1. CDR1 is MNHEY and CDR2 is SMNVEV in the germline V gene (reference sequence). The CDR3 runs to 15 residues. The trim removed 2 bases at V and 6 bases at J, leaving 3 bases unmatched. CDR3 loop: CASSLAGQGVQPQHF. CDR3 bases: TGTGCCAGCAGTTTAGCGGGACAGGGGGTTCAGCCCCAGCATTTT.

The CDR3 DNA is TGTGCCAGCGGGACTGGGAGGGGTGAGCAGTTCTTC. Protein sequence: CASGTGRGEQFF. The V and J genes are TRBV2 and TRBJ2-1; 7 positions match TRBD2. V trimming: 8 bases; J trimming: 9 bases; junction bases outside the gene matches: 7. CDR3 length: 12 residues. From germline, CDR1 is SNHLY and CDR2 FYNNEI.